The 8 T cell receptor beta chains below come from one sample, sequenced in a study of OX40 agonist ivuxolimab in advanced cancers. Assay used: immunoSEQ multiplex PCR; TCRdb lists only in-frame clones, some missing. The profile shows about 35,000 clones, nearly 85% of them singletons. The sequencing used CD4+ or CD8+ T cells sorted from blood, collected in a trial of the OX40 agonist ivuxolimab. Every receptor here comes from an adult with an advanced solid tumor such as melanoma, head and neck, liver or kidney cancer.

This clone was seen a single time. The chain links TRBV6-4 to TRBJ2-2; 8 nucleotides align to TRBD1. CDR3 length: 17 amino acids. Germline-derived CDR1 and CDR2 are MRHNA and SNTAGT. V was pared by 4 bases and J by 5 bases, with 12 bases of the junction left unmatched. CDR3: CASSGGTGTGDTGELFF. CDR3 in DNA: TGTGCCAGCAGTGGGGGAACCGGGACAGGTGATACCGGGGAGCTGTTTTTT.

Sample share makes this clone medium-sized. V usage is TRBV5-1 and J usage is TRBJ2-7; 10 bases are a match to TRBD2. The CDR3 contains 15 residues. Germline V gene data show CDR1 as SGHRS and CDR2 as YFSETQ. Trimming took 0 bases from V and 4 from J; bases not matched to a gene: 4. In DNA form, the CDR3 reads TGCGCCAGCAGCTTGGCACTAGCGGGGTTATACGAGCAGTACTTC. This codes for CASSLALAGLYEQYF.

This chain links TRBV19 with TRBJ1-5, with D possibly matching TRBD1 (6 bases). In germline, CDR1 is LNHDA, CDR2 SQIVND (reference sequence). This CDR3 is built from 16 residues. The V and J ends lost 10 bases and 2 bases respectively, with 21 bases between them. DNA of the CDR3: TGTGCCACCAAGGGGGGGCAGGGGTTCGGCAATCAGCCCCAGCATTTT. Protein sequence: CATKGGQGFGNQPQHF.

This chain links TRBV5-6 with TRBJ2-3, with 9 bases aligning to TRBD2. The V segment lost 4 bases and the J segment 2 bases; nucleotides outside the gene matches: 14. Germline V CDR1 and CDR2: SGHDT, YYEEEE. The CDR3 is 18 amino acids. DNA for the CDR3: TGTGCCAGCAGCACCCAAGCCGGGACTAGCAGGTTCACAGATACGCAGTATTTT. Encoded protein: CASSTQAGTSRFTDTQYF. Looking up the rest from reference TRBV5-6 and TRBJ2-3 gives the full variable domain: DAGVTQSPTHLIKTRGQQVTLRCSPKSGHDTVSWYQQALGQGPQFIFQYYEEEERQRGNFPDRFSGHQFPNYSSELNVNALLLGDSALYLCASSTQAGTSRFTDTQYFGPGTRLTVL.

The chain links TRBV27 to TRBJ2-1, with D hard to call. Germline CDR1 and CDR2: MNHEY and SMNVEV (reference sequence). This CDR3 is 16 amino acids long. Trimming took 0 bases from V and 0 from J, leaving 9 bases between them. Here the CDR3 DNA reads TGTGCCAGCAGTTTATCTGGTCCCCGCTCCTACAATGAGCAGTTCTTC. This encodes CASSLSGPRSYNEQFF.

The CDR3 region has the DNA TGTGCCAGCAGCGTAGACCCCCTACGGCAGGGGAACACTGAAGCTTTCTTT. It is translated as CASSVDPLRQGNTEAFF. This chain links TRBV9 with TRBJ1-1; the D gene is possibly TRBD1 (5 bases). This CDR3 has 17 residues. The V gene's germline CDR1 is SGDLS and CDR2 YYNGEE. The V and J ends lost 0 bases and 1 base respectively, with 16 bases between them.

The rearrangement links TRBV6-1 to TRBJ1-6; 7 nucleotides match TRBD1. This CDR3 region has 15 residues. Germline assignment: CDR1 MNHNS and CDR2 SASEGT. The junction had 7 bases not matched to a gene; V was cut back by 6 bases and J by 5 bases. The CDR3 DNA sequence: TGTGCCAGCAGCGACAGGACAGGAGATAATTCACCCCTCCACTTT. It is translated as CASSDRTGDNSPLHF.

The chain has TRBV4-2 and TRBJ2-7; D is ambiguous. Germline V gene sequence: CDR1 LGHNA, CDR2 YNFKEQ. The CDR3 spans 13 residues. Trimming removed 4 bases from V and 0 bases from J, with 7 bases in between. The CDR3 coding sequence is TGTGCCAGCAGCCCGTCACCCTCCTACGAGCAGTACTTC. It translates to CASSPSPSYEQYF.